This T cell receptor (beta chain) was sequenced for a study of control samples from healthy donors and cancer patients. The CDR3 runs 11 residues. Trimming removed 3 bases from V and 8 bases from J, with 6 bases in between. Germline V gene lookup returns CDR1 SGHDT and CDR2 YYEEEE. Some clones are missing from TCRdb's copy, which holds only in-frame ones; the method was immunoSEQ multiplex PCR. The sample contains 150,000 or so clones, around 88% of which appear only once. The chain employs TRBV5-6 and TRBJ2-1; D remains ambiguous. The sequenced material came from blood. The source of this sequence is a woman aged 25 to 39 in good health. CDR3 region: CASSYSDEQFF. The CDR3 DNA is TGTGCCAGCAGCTACTCGGATGAGCAGTTCTTC.